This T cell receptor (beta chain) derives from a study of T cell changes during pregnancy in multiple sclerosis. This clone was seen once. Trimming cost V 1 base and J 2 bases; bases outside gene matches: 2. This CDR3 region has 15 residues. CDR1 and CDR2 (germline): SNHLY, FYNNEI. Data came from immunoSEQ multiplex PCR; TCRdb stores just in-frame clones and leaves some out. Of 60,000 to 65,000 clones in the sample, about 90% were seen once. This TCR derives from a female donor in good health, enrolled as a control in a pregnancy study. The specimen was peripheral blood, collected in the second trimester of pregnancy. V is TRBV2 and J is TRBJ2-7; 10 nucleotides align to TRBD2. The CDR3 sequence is CASSEEREGTYEQYF. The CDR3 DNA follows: TGTGCCAGCAGTGAAGAGCGGGAGGGTACCTACGAGCAGTACTTC.